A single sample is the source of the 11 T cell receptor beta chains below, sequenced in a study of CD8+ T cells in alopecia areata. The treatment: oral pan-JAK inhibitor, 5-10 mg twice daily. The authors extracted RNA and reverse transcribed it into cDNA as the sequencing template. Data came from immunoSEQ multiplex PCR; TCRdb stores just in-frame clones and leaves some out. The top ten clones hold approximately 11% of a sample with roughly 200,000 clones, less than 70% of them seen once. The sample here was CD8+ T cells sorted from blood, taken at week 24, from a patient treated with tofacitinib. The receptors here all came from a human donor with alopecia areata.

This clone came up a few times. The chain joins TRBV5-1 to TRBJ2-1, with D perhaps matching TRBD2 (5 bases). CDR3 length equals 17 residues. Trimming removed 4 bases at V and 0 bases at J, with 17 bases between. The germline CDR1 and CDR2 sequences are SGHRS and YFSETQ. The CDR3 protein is CASSPRPREASYNEQFF. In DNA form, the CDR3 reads TGCGCCAGCAGCCCGCGCCCCCGGGAAGCCTCCTACAATGAGCAGTTCTTC.

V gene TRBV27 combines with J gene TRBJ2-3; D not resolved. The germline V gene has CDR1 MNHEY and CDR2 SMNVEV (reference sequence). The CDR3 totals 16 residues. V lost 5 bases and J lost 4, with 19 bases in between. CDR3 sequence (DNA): TGTGCCAGCAGTCTGACTCCGGACCCCTCTGCAGATACGCAGTATTTT. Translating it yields CASSLTPDPSADTQYF.

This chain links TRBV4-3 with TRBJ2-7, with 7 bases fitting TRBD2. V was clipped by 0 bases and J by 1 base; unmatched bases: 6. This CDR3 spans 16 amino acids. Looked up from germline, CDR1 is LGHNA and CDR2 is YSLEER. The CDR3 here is CASSQDRAGKSYEQYF. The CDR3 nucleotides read TGCGCCAGCAGCCAAGATCGAGCGGGAAAATCCTACGAGCAGTACTTC.

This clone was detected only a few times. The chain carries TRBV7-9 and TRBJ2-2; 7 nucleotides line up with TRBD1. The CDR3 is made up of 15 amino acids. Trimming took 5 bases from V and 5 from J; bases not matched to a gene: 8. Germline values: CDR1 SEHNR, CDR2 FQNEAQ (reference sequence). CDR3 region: CASSETGDVTGELFF. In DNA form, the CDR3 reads TGTGCCAGCAGCGAAACAGGGGATGTGACCGGGGAGCTGTTTTTT. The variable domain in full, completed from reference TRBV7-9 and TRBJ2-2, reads DTGVSQNPRHKITKRGQNVTFRCDPISEHNRLYWYRQTLGQGPEFLTYFQNEAQLEKSRLLSDRFSAERPKGSFSTLEIQRTEQGDSAMYLCASSETGDVTGELFFGEGSRLTVL.

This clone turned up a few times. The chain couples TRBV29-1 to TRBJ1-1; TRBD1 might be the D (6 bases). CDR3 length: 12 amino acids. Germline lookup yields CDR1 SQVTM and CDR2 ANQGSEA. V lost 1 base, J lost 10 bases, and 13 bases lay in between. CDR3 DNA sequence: TGCAGCGTTGAAGGGTCCGGGACATCAGCTTTCTTT. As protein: CSVEGSGTSAFF. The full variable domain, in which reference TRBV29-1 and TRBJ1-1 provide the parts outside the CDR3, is SAVISQKPSRDICQRGTSLTIQCQVDSQVTMMFWYRQQPGQSLTLIATANQGSEATYESGFVIDKFPISRPNLTFSTLTVSNMSPEDSSIYLCSVEGSGTSAFFGQGTRLTVV.

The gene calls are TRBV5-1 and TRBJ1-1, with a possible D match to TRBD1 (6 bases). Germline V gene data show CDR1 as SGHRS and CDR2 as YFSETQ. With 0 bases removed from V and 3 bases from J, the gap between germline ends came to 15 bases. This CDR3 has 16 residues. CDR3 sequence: CASSLAGGGRDTEAFF. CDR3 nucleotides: TGCGCCAGCAGCTTGGCGGGGGGCGGCCGGGACACTGAAGCTTTCTTT.

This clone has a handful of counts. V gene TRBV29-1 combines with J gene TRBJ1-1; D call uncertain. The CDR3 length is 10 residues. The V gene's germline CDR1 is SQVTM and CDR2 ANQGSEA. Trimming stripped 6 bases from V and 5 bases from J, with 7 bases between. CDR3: CSVTTTEAFF. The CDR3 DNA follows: TGCAGCGTCACGACAACTGAAGCTTTCTTT.

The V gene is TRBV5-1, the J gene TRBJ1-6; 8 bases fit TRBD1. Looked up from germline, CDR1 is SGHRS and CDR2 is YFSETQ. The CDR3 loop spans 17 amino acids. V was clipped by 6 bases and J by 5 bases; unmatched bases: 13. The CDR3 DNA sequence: TGCGCCAGCACCACCCGATCAGGACAGGGCCATAATTCACCCCTCCACTTT. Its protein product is CASTTRSGQGHNSPLHF.

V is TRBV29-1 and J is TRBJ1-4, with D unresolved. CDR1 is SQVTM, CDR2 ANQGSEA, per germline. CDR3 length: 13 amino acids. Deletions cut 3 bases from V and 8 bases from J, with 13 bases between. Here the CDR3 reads CSVERRAGEKLFF. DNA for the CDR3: TGCAGCGTTGAGCGTCGCGCCGGAGAAAAACTGTTTTTT.

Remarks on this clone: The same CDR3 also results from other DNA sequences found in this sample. The CDR3 DNA reads TGCAGTGCTAGCGGGGGGACTGAAGCTTTCTTT. This sequence encodes CSASGGTEAFF. The rearrangement uses TRBV20-1 and TRBJ1-1; D perhaps matches TRBD1 (5 bases). Trimming took off 3 bases at V and 5 bases at J, with 7 bases between the two ends. The CDR3 has 11 amino acids. The germline V gene has CDR1 DFQATT and CDR2 SNEGSKA (reference sequence).

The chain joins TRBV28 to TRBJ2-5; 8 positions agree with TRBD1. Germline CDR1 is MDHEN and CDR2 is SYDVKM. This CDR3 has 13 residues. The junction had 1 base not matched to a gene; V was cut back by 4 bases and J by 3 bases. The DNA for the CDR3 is TGTGCCAGCAGTTCGACAGGGGAAGAGACCCAGTACTTC. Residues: CASSSTGEETQYF. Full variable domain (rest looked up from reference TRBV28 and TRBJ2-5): DVKVTQSSRYLVKRTGEKVFLECVQDMDHENMFWYRQDPGLGLRLIYFSYDVKMKEKGDIPEGYSVSREKKERFSLILESASTNQTSMYLCASSSTGEETQYFGPGTRLLVL.